This T cell receptor beta chain is from a study of shared clonotypes between healthy human individuals. V was shortened by 5 bases and J by 2 bases, with 13 bases between the two germline ends. Germline V gene sequence: CDR1 SNHLY, CDR2 FYNNEI. The CDR3 extends over 15 amino acids. CD8 cells regarded as naive lacked CD45RO, were positively chosen for CCR7, and omitted terminally differentiated effector memory CD45RA+ cells. Clones were read by immunoSEQ multiplex PCR, and TCRdb kept only the in-frame ones, dropping some. The table has 1.5 million to 2.5 million clones, 85% to 95% seen once; the top ten hold 1.2%.

J is TRBJ1-5 and V is TRBV2; no definite D call. The specimen was naive CD8+ T cells sorted from blood. This TCR was recovered from a man younger than 35 in good health. The CDR3 nucleotides read TGTGCCAGCAGTCGGCTCGTCGGGGGCAATCAGCCCCAGCATTTT. It is translated as CASSRLVGGNQPQHF.